This T cell receptor beta chain was sequenced in a study of blood T cell repertoires in COVID-19 (dated by TCRdb to between 2020 and 2021). Some background on the complete study: Collaborator samples came from the United States, Italy and Spain and covered acute and convalescent phases of COVID-19. The material from the prospective study consisted of cDNA or gDNA derived from T cells, B-cell-depleted T cells, or PBMCs. Subjects who had been exposed to COVID-19, were actively infected with it, or had recovered from it provided the deeply sampled blood TCRbeta repertoires that made up the dataset. The repertoires were released in a freely available public database intended as a resource for research on the immune response to SARS-CoV-2. The samples were drawn from the first 160 participants of the ongoing ImmuneRACE study and from about 1,200 subjects provided by 6 global collaborators. The sample metadata nearly always contained a de-identified subject ID, COVID-19 status, age in years and sex. HLA class I and class II types, where available, came from metadata supplied by the sample provider rather than from assay-based typing.

One collaborating source in Seattle enrolled patients while the patients were actively infected and followed the patients over time throughout the course of disease. The collaborating institutions used their own protocols to collect whole blood in K2EDTA tubes. For TCRbeta analysis, collaborator samples were shipped as frozen whole blood, as isolated PBMCs, or as DNA extracted from either sample type. From the cysteine up to the phenylalanine, the CDR3 has a length of 15 residues. The CDR3 DNA has 45 bases and is translated from base 1. The germline V gene (reference sequence) sets CDR1 to MNHNY and CDR2 to SVGAGI. At the junction V is shortened by 2 bases and J by 2 bases, with 10 bases in between. Here is what the overall study found, with its caveats: The amount of clinical and demographic metadata varied by source and participant and was provided uncurated.

In the case of this clone: The clone's antigen remains unknown. No much larger clone is present one base from it, and per-base qualities are unavailable.

TCRbeta CDR3 regions were amplified from genomic DNA using the immunoSEQ Assay, a bias-controlled multiplex PCR. As for how the authors treated the data: Nucleated cell counts per sample were estimated from amplification of reference gene primers within the assay. Sequence reads were collapsed and filtered to measure the absolute abundance of every unique TCRbeta CDR3 rearrangement. For each sample, productive Simpson clonality was calculated by taking the square root of Simpson's diversity index across productive rearrangements. This immuneACCESS table, as held by TCRdb, lists in-frame sequences with V and J called but not all clones. Of the missing ones, under half trace to an unresolved V gene in checked studies; the others have no known cause. That table furnishes V, J and clone size, whereas the DNA furnished D and trimming. The sample table holds approximately 190,000 clones, of which about 81% were seen once. The biggest ten clones account for about 7.8% of the sample.

Sequencing was carried out using peripheral blood. The V and J segments used are TRBV6-6 and TRBJ2-1; TRBD1 is a weak D gene call, 5 bases matching. This receptor was taken from a woman aged 60-75 years with COVID-19, enrolled during active disease. The DNA reads as follows: TGTGCCAGCAGTTACGGGCAGGGTACCTACAATGAGCAGTTCTTC. Translated, it reads CASSYGQGTYNEQFF.